The T cell receptor beta chain under discussion was sequenced for a study of CD8 T cells in Susac syndrome. Isolation of CD8+ and CD4+ T cells was performed negatively, whereas enrichment of TEMRA cells was done by FACS. Regarding the study as a whole: It was acknowledged in the study that the number of individuals who were included in its TCR sequencing and HLA analysis was relatively small.

Reverse transcription used about 0.45 to 1 ug RNA and random hexamers. The method of amplification for TCR beta CDR3 was immunoSEQ multiplex PCR, covering 54 Vbeta and 13 Jbeta. TCRdb passed the immunoSEQ multiplex PCR reads through MiXCR, listing each CDR3 protein once. Of about 69,000 distinct CDR3 sequences in the sample, 90% to 95% were seen once. Points on this clonotype: The antigen is not known.

The receptor comes from a human donor with multiple sclerosis. Sequenced sample: CD8+ T cells from PBMCs.

The CDR3 sequence is CASSYGILTGGEQYF. The CDR3 coding sequence is TGTGCCAGCAGTTACGGCATCTTGACAGGGGGAGAGCAGTACTTC. This rearrangement joins TRBV6-2 or TRBV6-3 to TRBJ2-7; TRBD1 matches at 9 bases. The V segment lost 2 bases and the J segment 7 bases; nucleotides outside the gene matches: 9. Germline loops: CDR1 MNHEY, CDR2 SVGEGT. The CDR3 is 15 amino acids.